This T cell receptor beta chain was retrieved from a study of blood T cell repertoires in COVID-19. About the research overall: Sources were T cells, B-cell-depleted T cells, or PBMCs; the material itself was cDNA or gDNA.

The CDR3 extends over 15 amino acids. Germline V gene sequence: CDR1 SGHTS, CDR2 YDEGEE. The V end was cut by 5 bases, the J end by 5 bases, with 17 bases between. TCRdb's copy holds only in-frame clones and misses some; the assay was immunoSEQ multiplex PCR. The data hold under 80,000 clones, with approximately 86% observed a single time. The sequencing input was peripheral blood. This clonotype was sampled from a human donor in a cohort sampled during active COVID-19. V is TRBV5-8 and J is TRBJ1-5; perhaps TRBD1 as D (6 bases). CDR3 in amino acids: CASRLTGTSYQPQHF. As DNA, the CDR3 is TGTGCCAGCAGGCTAACCGGGACATCTTATCAGCCCCAGCATTTT.